This T cell receptor beta chain derives from a study of blood T cell repertoires in COVID-19 (dated by TCRdb to the early 2020s). Context from the whole study: Collaborator samples came from the United States, Italy and Spain and covered acute and convalescent phases of COVID-19. The material from the prospective study consisted of cDNA or gDNA derived from T cells, B-cell-depleted T cells, or PBMCs. The dataset comprised deeply sampled blood TCRbeta repertoires from subjects exposed to, actively infected with, or recovered from COVID-19. The repertoires were released in a freely available public database intended as a resource for research on the immune response to SARS-CoV-2. The samples were drawn from two sources: the first 160 participants of the ongoing ImmuneRACE study, and 950 to 1,500 subjects contributed by 6 global collaborators. A de-identified subject ID, COVID-19 status, age in years and sex were almost always included in the sample metadata. Where HLA class I and class II types were available, the types were taken from metadata supplied by the sample provider, not from assay-based typing. On the study overall, not on this receptor specifically: How much clinical and demographic metadata was included differed by source and by participant, and the metadata was provided uncurated.

A remark on this clone: What antigen it recognizes has not been identified. No quality values exist for individual bases; no much larger clone is one base distant.

TCRbeta CDR3 regions were amplified from genomic DNA by means of the immunoSEQ Assay, a bias-controlled multiplex PCR. Turning to the authors' computational methods: The number of nucleated cells in each sample was estimated from the amplification of reference gene primers within the assay. Sequence reads were collapsed and filtered to measure the absolute abundance of every unique TCRbeta CDR3 rearrangement. Productive Simpson clonality was computed per sample as the square root of Simpson's diversity index over productive rearrangements. TCRdb holds this immuneACCESS table with in-frame rearrangements only. Some clones are missing; in checked studies, unresolved V genes explain under half, and the rest has no known cause. V and J calls and clone size are those listed in that table; D and trimming were worked out from the DNA. This sample has hundreds of thousands of clones in its table, and 87% of those were observed once. The top ten clonotypes cover about 1.6% of the sample.

A second Seattle source provided samples from volunteer blood donors who had recovered from COVID-19. Each collaborating institution followed its own protocols to collect whole blood in K2EDTA tubes. For TCRbeta analysis, collaborators shipped samples in one of three forms: frozen whole blood, isolated PBMCs, or DNA extracted from either of those sample types. CDR1 is given as SGHDN and CDR2 as FVKESK, both from the germline V gene. The CDR3 sequence holds 14 residues, the cysteine and phenylalanine included. Only the CDR3 portion is preserved as DNA: 42 bases, with reading frame beginning at the first base. V sheds 9 bases and J sheds 5 bases, leaving 20 bases between their ends.

What was sequenced was peripheral blood. This clonotype was obtained from a woman aged 40 to 55 who had recovered from COVID-19. This chain joins TRBV14 to TRBJ2-7, with no confident D gene call. The DNA is as follows: TGTGCCAGGACCGGCACAGCCTATTCTCACGAGCAGTACTTC. Translated, it reads CARTGTAYSHEQYF.